Listed below are T cell receptor beta chains from one sample, sequenced in a study of early T cells in non-severe SARS-CoV-2 infection. TCRdb processed the 5' RACE reads anew with MiXCR; each CDR3 protein has one entry. In the table there are fewer than 85,000 distinct CDR3 sequences, about 14% of which are singletons. This sample comprised whole blood, obtained at baseline. The receptors shown here come from an adult who was a healthcare worker with PCR-confirmed SARS-CoV-2 infection or an uninfected control (not recorded which). CDR3s include the opening cysteine and the closing phenylalanine or tryptophan. Each record gives: J gene, clone size, D gene, V gene, CDR3 DNA, CDR3 protein. D genes are given only for firm matches. Expanded clones are given a class, and other clones once, few, many or no size at all.

j_gene: TRBJ2-3; abundance: many; d_gene: TRBD2; v_gene: TRBV7-6; CDR3nt: TGTGCCAGCAGCCGGACTAGCGGGGACACAGATACGCAGTATTTT; CDR3aa: CASSRTSGDTDTQYF
j_gene: TRBJ1-5; abundance: .; d_gene: TRBD1; v_gene: TRBV4-1; CDR3nt: TGCGCCAGCAGCCAAGCCGGGGGACAGGGTAATCAGCCCCAGCATTTT; CDR3aa: CASSQAGGQGNQPQHF
j_gene: TRBJ2-7; abundance: few; d_gene: TRBD1; v_gene: TRBV7-2; CDR3nt: TGTGCCAGCAGCTTCAGGGGGCCCCTCTACGAGCAGTACTTC; CDR3aa: CASSFRGPLYEQYF
j_gene: TRBJ2-5; abundance: few; d_gene: TRBD1; v_gene: TRBV5-1; CDR3nt: TGCGCCAGCAGCTTAATCGGGACAGGAGAAGAGACCCAGTACTTC; CDR3aa: CASSLIGTGEETQYF
j_gene: TRBJ1-6; abundance: few; d_gene: TRBD1; v_gene: TRBV6-1; CDR3nt: TGTGCCAGCACCTCGACAGGGGAGAATTCACCCCTCCACTTT; CDR3aa: CASTSTGENSPLHF
j_gene: TRBJ2-2; abundance: .; d_gene: TRBD2; v_gene: TRBV11-2; CDR3nt: TGTGCCAGCAGCCGGCCCGCGGGAGTCATCGGGGAGCTGTTTTTT; CDR3aa: CASSRPAGVIGELFF
j_gene: TRBJ2-4; abundance: few; d_gene: TRBD2; v_gene: TRBV12-3/TRBV12-4; CDR3nt: TGTGCCAGCACTCAATATAGCGGGAGGCGAGAAAACATTCAGTACTTC; CDR3aa: CASTQYSGRRENIQYF
j_gene: TRBJ2-2; abundance: medium-sized; d_gene: .; v_gene: TRBV27; CDR3nt: TGTGCCAGCAGTTTTCAAAACACCGGGGAGCTGTTTTTT; CDR3aa: CASSFQNTGELFF
j_gene: TRBJ2-1; abundance: .; d_gene: TRBD2; v_gene: TRBV6-4; CDR3nt: TGTGCCAGCAGTGACTCTAGCGGGAGTTACAATGAGCAGTTCTTC; CDR3aa: CASSDSSGSYNEQFF
j_gene: TRBJ1-1; abundance: .; d_gene: .; v_gene: TRBV5-1; CDR3nt: TGCGCCAGCAGCTTGGTTTTCGGGGCAAACACTGAAGCTTTCTTT; CDR3aa: CASSLVFGANTEAFF
j_gene: TRBJ1-2; abundance: many; d_gene: .; v_gene: TRBV4-1; CDR3nt: TGCGCCAGCAGCCAAGATAGGGACTATGGCTACACCTTC; CDR3aa: CASSQDRDYGYTF
j_gene: TRBJ1-4; abundance: .; d_gene: .; v_gene: TRBV7-9; CDR3nt: TGTGCCAGCAGCTCGGGCACAACTAATGAAAAACTGTTTTTT; CDR3aa: CASSSGTTNEKLFF
j_gene: TRBJ1-1; abundance: .; d_gene: .; v_gene: TRBV3-1; CDR3nt: TGTGCCAGCAGCCAAGACCCCACAGCTGAAGCTTTCTTT; CDR3aa: CASSQDPTAEAFF
j_gene: TRBJ2-2; abundance: .; d_gene: .; v_gene: TRBV21-1; CDR3nt: TGTGCCAGCAGCGATCCGGCCCCGAGGGCCACCGGGGAGCTGTTTTTT; CDR3aa: CASSDPAPRATGELFF
j_gene: TRBJ2-1; abundance: .; d_gene: TRBD2; v_gene: TRBV11-1; CDR3nt: TGTGCCAGCAGCTTAGTGACGGGAGGGTCCAAGGAGCAGTTCTTC; CDR3aa: CASSLVTGGSKEQFF
j_gene: TRBJ2-1; abundance: .; d_gene: .; v_gene: TRBV29-1; CDR3nt: TGCAGCGTGATACGGGGGTCCTACAATGAGCAGTTCTTC; CDR3aa: CSVIRGSYNEQFF
j_gene: TRBJ2-3; abundance: many; d_gene: .; v_gene: TRBV7-9; CDR3nt: TGTGCCAGCAGCTCCTTCGATGGCGGGGGCAAGGTCACGCAGTATTTT; CDR3aa: CASSSFDGGGKVTQYF
j_gene: TRBJ1-6; abundance: .; d_gene: .; v_gene: TRBV11-3; CDR3nt: TGTGCCAGCCCGGCGGGGGAGTCGGGAAGTTCACCCCTCCACTTT; CDR3aa: CASPAGESGSSPLHF